This T cell receptor (beta chain) was sequenced in a study of metastatic and nonmetastatic thyroid tumors. Regarding the study as a whole: For both blood and tumor, malignant thyroid tumors reportedly showed significantly higher TCR beta diversity than benign nodules did.

This clone was counted only a few times. No antigen is known for it. The V segment lost 4 bases and the J segment 2 bases; nucleotides outside the gene matches: 4. This CDR3 comprises 14 residues. Germline V gene data show CDR1 as LNHDA and CDR2 as SQIVND (reference sequence). Original methodology: Built for papillary thyroid cancer, a distant-metastasis classifier drew on CDR3 differences across clinicopathological groups. TCRdb reprocessed the PCR reads via MiXCR. The V and J calls were not made by the authors but by TCRdb's processing. The sample has around 5,600 clones, approximately 33% seen once; the top ten hold roughly 28%. None of the patients had undergone any treatment ahead of thyroid surgery.

What was sequenced was adjacent normal tissue. The sequence derives from a male donor with papillary thyroid cancer or a benign thyroid nodule (not recorded which). Some clones in this sample may be carry-over from other donors' samples. This chain connects TRBV19 to TRBJ2-5; 7 bases agree with TRBD2. DNA of the CDR3: TGTGCCAGTAGTACGGGGGGAGGGCAAGAGACCCAGTACTTC. Protein product: CASSTGGGQETQYF.